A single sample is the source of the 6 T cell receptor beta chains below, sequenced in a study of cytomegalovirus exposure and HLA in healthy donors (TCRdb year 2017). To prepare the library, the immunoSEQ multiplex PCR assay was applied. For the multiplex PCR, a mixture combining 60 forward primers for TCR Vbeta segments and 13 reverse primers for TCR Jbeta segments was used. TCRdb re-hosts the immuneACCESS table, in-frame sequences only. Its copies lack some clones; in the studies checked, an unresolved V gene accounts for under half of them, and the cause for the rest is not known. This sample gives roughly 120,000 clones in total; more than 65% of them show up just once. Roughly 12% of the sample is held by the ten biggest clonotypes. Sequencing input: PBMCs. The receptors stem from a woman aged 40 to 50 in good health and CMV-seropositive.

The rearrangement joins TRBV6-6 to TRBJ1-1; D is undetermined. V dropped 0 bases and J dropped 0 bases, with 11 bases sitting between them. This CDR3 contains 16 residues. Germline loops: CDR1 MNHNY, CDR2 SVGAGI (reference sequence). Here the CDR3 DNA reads TGTGCCAGCAGTTACTCCCCACAGACGATGAACACTGAAGCTTTCTTT. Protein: CASSYSPQTMNTEAFF.

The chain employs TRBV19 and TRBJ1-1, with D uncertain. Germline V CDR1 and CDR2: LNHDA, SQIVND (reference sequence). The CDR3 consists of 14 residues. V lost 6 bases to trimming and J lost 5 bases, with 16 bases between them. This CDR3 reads CASRSVTPPTEAFF. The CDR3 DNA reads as TGTGCCAGTAGGAGTGTTACCCCCCCAACTGAAGCTTTCTTT.

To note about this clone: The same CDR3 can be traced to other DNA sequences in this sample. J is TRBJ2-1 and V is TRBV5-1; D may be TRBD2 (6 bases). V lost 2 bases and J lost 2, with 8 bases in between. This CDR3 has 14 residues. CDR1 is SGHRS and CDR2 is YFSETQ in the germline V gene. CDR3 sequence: CASSFSGAYNEQFF. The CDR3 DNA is TGCGCCAGCAGCTTCTCGGGAGCCTACAATGAGCAGTTCTTC.

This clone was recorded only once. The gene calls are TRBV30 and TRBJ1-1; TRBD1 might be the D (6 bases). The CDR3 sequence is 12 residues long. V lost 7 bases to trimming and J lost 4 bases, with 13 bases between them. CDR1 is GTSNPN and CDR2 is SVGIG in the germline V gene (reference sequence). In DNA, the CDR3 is TGTGCCTTCAACAGAGGGGGCACTGAAGCTTTCTTT. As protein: CAFNRGGTEAFF.

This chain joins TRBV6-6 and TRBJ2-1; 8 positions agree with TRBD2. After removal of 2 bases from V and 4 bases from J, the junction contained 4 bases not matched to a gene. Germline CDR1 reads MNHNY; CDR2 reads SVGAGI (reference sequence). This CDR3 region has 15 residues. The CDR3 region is CASSYRGGGYNEQFF. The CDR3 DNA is TGTGCCAGCAGTTACCGGGGGGGAGGGTACAATGAGCAGTTCTTC.

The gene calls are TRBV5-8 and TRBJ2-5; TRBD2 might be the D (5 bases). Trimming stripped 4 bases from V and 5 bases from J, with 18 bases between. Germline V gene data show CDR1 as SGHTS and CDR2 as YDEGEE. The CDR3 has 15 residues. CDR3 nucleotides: TGTGCCAGCAGCCGAATGGGCTCCCGAGGGGAGACCCAGTACTTC. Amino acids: CASSRMGSRGETQYF.